This TCR beta chain emerged from a study of T cells in Graves' hyperthyroidism and ophthalmopathy. Findings and limits, study-wide: Most expanded thyroid clonotypes above 0.001 also appeared in blood. Ophthalmopathy, which appeared later, was predicted by the model a median 6.5 months before onset.

Stable Graves' hyperthyroidism denoted no ophthalmopathy progression over 18 months. From RNA transcripts, TCR beta CDR3 regions were amplified. A first-round RT-PCR of the TCR CDR3 used the HTBI primer set. TCRdb re-derived calls from the multiplex PCR reads in MiXCR, one entry per CDR3 protein. The sample includes fewer than 900,000 distinct CDR3 sequences, roughly 15% of them seen just once. CDR1 is GTSNPN and CDR2 is SVGIG in the germline V gene (reference sequence). Trimming cost V 1 base and J 1 base, with 10 bases left between them. The length of the CDR3 is 15 residues. Comment on this clonotype: Its antigen remains unidentified.

The chain employs TRBV30 and TRBJ2-2, with TRBD2 as a possible D gene (6 bases). The sequencing input was blood. The sequence derives from a man aged 18 to 35 with Graves' hyperthyroidism. The CDR3, as DNA: TGTGCCTGGAGTGGTCGTAGCGGGAACACCGGGGAGCTGTTTTTT. This encodes CAWSGRSGNTGELFF.